The sequence of this TCR beta chain was determined in a study of blood T cell repertoires in COVID-19. About the research overall: Researchers got acute and convalescent COVID-19 samples from the United States, Italy and Spain.

Trimming left V 3 bases short and J 4 bases short, with 18 bases between. CDR3 length: 16 amino acids. Looked up from germline, CDR1 is LGHNA and CDR2 is YSLEER. This clone was seen a few times. TCRdb's copy holds only in-frame clones and misses some; the assay was immunoSEQ multiplex PCR. This sample has about 83,000 clones; roughly 82% occur once, and the top ten carry 15% to 20%. Material for sequencing was peripheral blood. The V call is TRBV4-3, the J call TRBJ1-1; no clear D gene. The receptor was derived from a woman older than 75 with active or convalescent COVID-19. For the CDR3, the DNA is TGCGCCAGCAGCCAGGTCGTAGGGCCCCGGGGCACTGAAGCTTTCTTT. Translated: CASSQVVGPRGTEAFF.